A single sample is the source of the 13 T cell receptor beta chains below, sequenced in a study of blood T cell repertoires in COVID-19. Method: immunoSEQ multiplex PCR; TCRdb's copy keeps in-frame clones and lacks some. The profile shows approximately 270,000 clones, roughly 85% of them singletons. Sequencing was done on a sample of peripheral blood. These TCRs come from a woman in her seventies with acute or convalescent COVID-19.

This clone was seen just once. This chain joins TRBV10-3 and TRBJ1-2; 7 bases fit TRBD1. This CDR3 comprises 13 residues. The germline V gene encodes CDR1 ENHRY and CDR2 SYGVKD. Trimming cost V 4 bases and J 6 bases; bases outside gene matches: 5. The CDR3, as DNA: TGTGCCATCAGTGTAGACAGGGCACATGGCTACACCTTC. This sequence encodes CAISVDRAHGYTF.

The chain combines TRBV2 with TRBJ1-4, with TRBD1 as a possible D gene (6 bases). The germline V gene encodes CDR1 SNHLY and CDR2 FYNNEI. This CDR3 contains 13 residues. Between the trimmed V and J ends, which lost 5 bases and 8 bases, there was a span of 12 bases. The CDR3 DNA reads as TGTGCCAGCAGTCCAAGGGGGAACGAAAAACTGTTTTTT. It yields the protein CASSPRGNEKLFF. The full variable domain, in which reference TRBV2 and TRBJ1-4 provide the parts outside the CDR3, is EPEVTQTPSHQVTQMGQEVILRCVPISNHLYFYWYRQILGQKVEFLVSFYNNEISEKSEIFDDQFSVERPDGSNFTLKIRSTKLEDSAMYFCASSPRGNEKLFFGSGTQLSVL.

The chain couples TRBV7-6 to TRBJ1-5; tentative D call: TRBD1 (6 bases). Germline V CDR1 and CDR2: SGHVS, FNYEAQ. The CDR3 loop spans 16 amino acids. Trimming removed 5 bases at V and 2 bases at J, with 16 bases between. The CDR3 nucleotides are TGTGCCAGCAGCCGAGTTCAGGGGAGGGGCAATCAGCCCCAGCATTTT. This codes for CASSRVQGRGNQPQHF.

Only one count was recorded for this clone. Other nucleotide sequences from this sample produce the same CDR3. The chain uses TRBV5-1 and TRBJ1-4; TRBD1 matches at 7 bases. The CDR3 totals 14 residues. CDR1 and CDR2 from the germline V gene are SGHRS and YFSETQ. V shed 4 bases, J shed 4 bases, and the junction held 4 bases outside the gene matches. Here the CDR3 reads CASSLGQLNEKLFF. The CDR3 region has the DNA TGCGCCAGCAGCCTGGGACAGCTTAATGAAAAACTGTTTTTT.

This rearrangement joins TRBV5-1 to TRBJ2-1, with 11 bases identical to TRBD2. This CDR3 is built from 15 residues. J lost 12 bases, V lost 0 bases, and 8 bases had no gene match. CDR1 is SGHRS and CDR2 is YFSETQ in the germline V gene. For the CDR3, the DNA is TGCGCCAGCAGCTTGGGGGCTAGCGGGGGGCCCGCGCAGTTCTTC. Translation: CASSLGASGGPAQFF.

This clone has a handful of counts. This chain joins TRBV11-2 and TRBJ2-2; D gene uncertain. The V end was cut by 4 bases, the J end by 6 bases, with 15 bases between. The V gene's germline CDR1 is SGHAT and CDR2 FQNNGV. The length of the CDR3 is 15 residues. CDR3 in amino acids: CASSSPRKGSGELFF. The CDR3 coding sequence is TGTGCCAGCAGCTCACCGCGGAAAGGTTCCGGGGAGCTGTTTTTT.

The V and J genes are TRBV5-1 and TRBJ1-2; 9 bases line up with TRBD1. The CDR3 loop spans 12 amino acids. V lost 6 bases, J lost 7 bases, and 4 bases stayed unmatched. Looked up from germline, CDR1 is SGHRS and CDR2 is YFSETQ. CDR3 coding DNA: TGCGCCAGCACACAGGGGGCGATTGGCTACACCTTC. Translating it yields CASTQGAIGYTF.

The rearrangement uses TRBV3-1 (or the pseudogene TRBV3-2) and TRBJ1-2; D is unclear. This CDR3 has 15 residues. Deletions cut 8 bases from V and 9 bases from J, with 25 bases between. Germline loops: CDR1 LGHDT, CDR2 YNNKEL (reference sequence). CDR3 coding DNA: TGTGCCAGCTCCCCCCCACGGGGAGGGCAGGCGAGCTACACCTTC. It yields the protein CASSPPRGGQASYTF.

This chain links TRBV9 with TRBJ2-7; 8 bases are shared with TRBD2. The ends lost 4 bases at V and 2 bases at J; junction bases unmatched: 11. Germline V gene lookup returns CDR1 SGDLS and CDR2 YYNGEE. This CDR3 contains 16 residues. Here the CDR3 reads CASSSQPGRGAYEQYF. In DNA, the CDR3 is TGTGCCAGCAGCTCTCAACCGGGGCGGGGGGCCTACGAGCAGTACTTC.

The chain uses TRBV7-3 and TRBJ2-5; TRBD1 might be the D (5 bases). CDR1 is SGHTA, CDR2 FQGTGA, per germline. The CDR3 runs to 14 residues. V gave up 4 bases and J gave up 4 bases, with 13 bases separating them. CDR3 protein: CASSYRGLGETQYF. The CDR3 bases are TGTGCCAGCAGCTATAGGGGATTGGGAGAGACCCAGTACTTC.

This clone was observed a handful of times. This sample includes further DNA sequences coding for the same CDR3. The chain combines TRBV19 with TRBJ1-6; D is unclear. Between the trimmed V and J ends, which lost 8 bases and 8 bases, there was a span of 10 bases. This CDR3 contains 12 residues. Germline CDR1 is LNHDA and CDR2 is SQIVND (reference sequence). The CDR3 sequence is CASSTRDSPLHF. Written as DNA, the CDR3 is TGTGCCAGTTCGACGAGGGATTCACCCCTCCACTTT. Looking up the rest from reference TRBV19 and TRBJ1-6 gives the full variable domain: DGGITQSPKYLFRKEGQNVTLSCEQNLNHDAMYWYRQDPGQGLRLIYYSQIVNDFQKGDIAEGYSVSREKKESFPLTVTSAQKNPTAFYLCASSTRDSPLHFGNGTRLTVT.

In this sample, this clone turned up once. V gene TRBV4-2 combines with J gene TRBJ1-1; D gene uncertain. Trimming cost V 1 base and J 0 bases, with 12 bases left between them. There are 16 residues in the CDR3. Germline V lookup: CDR1 LGHNA, CDR2 YNFKEQ. As DNA, the CDR3 is TGTGCCAGCAGCCAAGGAGTCCGGGGTATGAACACTGAAGCTTTCTTT. It translates to CASSQGVRGMNTEAFF.

The chain recombines TRBV5-1 with TRBJ1-4; D is uncertain. The V gene lost 1 base and the J gene lost 3 bases, with 19 bases spanning the gap. The CDR3 runs to 18 residues. Germline V gene lookup returns CDR1 SGHRS and CDR2 YFSETQ. CDR3 sequence: CASSLSIGRGPANEKLFF. The CDR3 coding sequence is TGCGCCAGCAGCTTGAGTATCGGTCGCGGGCCGGCTAATGAAAAACTGTTTTTT. The whole variable domain, remainder taken from reference TRBV5-1 and TRBJ1-4, is KAGVTQTPRYLIKTRGQQVTLSCSPISGHRSVSWYQQTPGQGLQFLFEYFSETQRNKGNFPGRFSGRQFSNSRSEMNVSTLELGDSALYLCASSLSIGRGPANEKLFFGSGTQLSVL.